These 19 T cell receptor beta chains were all obtained from the same sample, sequenced in a study of tumor and adjacent non-tumor tissue in lung cancer. No cell sorting was done before RNA was extracted from the tissue. TCRbeta libraries were built with three rounds of nested PCR, modified from ARM-PCR. MiXCR, applied by TCRdb to the multiplex PCR reads, yields one record per CDR3 protein. The sample shows over 130,000 distinct CDR3 sequences, approximately 66% of them seen only once. The source material was lung tumor tissue. These receptors were taken from a man aged 55 to 70 with small cell lung cancer.

Comments on this clonotype: At one end, the junction sequence differs from germline, possibly due to a read error. The V and J genes are TRBV20-1 and TRBJ1-2, with a possible D match to TRBD1 (5 bases). The CDR3 covers 14 residues. The germline V gene has CDR1 DFQATT and CDR2 SNEGSKA (reference sequence). The CDR3 nucleotides read TGCAGTGCCCCAAACGTCGGGGCTAACTATGACTACACCTTC. Protein product: CSAPNVGANYDYTF.

V usage is TRBV30 and J usage is TRBJ2-5; D not certain. CDR1 is GTSNPN, CDR2 SVGIG, per germline (reference sequence). The length of the CDR3 is 13 residues. The CDR3, as DNA: TGTGTCTGTTCCGGAAGGGCCGCCACGATCCAGTACTTC. This translates into CVCSGRAATIQYF.

This sequence joins TRBV28 and TRBJ2-7, with TRBD2 identical over 7 bases. Germline V lookup: CDR1 MDHEN, CDR2 SYDVKM. The trim removed 3 bases at V and 7 bases at J, leaving 12 bases unmatched. CDR3 size: 15 residues. The CDR3 is CASSFSGEGPGEQYF. As DNA, the CDR3 is TGTGCCAGCAGTTTTTCCGGGGAGGGCCCGGGGGAGCAGTACTTC.

Written as DNA, the CDR3 is TGTGCCAGCAGCTTAGCGGGTGAAACTGGTACAAAGTATTTT. Protein sequence: CASSLAGETGTKYF. V and J are TRBV11-2 and TRBJ2-3; D not resolved. The germline V gene has CDR1 SGHAT and CDR2 FQNNGV. Trimming stripped 1 base from V and 13 bases from J, with 18 bases between. CDR3 size: 14 residues.

The V gene is TRBV11-2, the J gene TRBJ2-3; 8 nucleotides align to TRBD1. This CDR3 is built from 16 residues. The germline V gene has CDR1 SGHAT and CDR2 FQNNGV. The V segment lost 5 bases and the J segment 14 bases; nucleotides outside the gene matches: 21. In DNA, the CDR3 is TGTGCCAGCAGCCCGGACAGGGTTCGTTCAACAGATGCGCGGTATTTT. It is translated as CASSPDRVRSTDARYF.

Concerning this clonotype itself: This CDR3 is missing its conserved last phenylalanine or tryptophan, likely due to a read error. This sequence joins TRBV20-1 and TRBJ2-1; 7 bases line up with TRBD2. The CDR3 consists of 13 residues. In germline, CDR1 is DFQATT, CDR2 SNEGSKA (reference sequence). Trimming took 1 base from V and 3 from J; bases not matched to a gene: 0. The CDR3 sequence: CSARVAGYNEQFL. The CDR3 nucleotides are TGCAGTGCTAGAGTAGCGGGCTACAATGAGCAGTTCCTC.

On this clonotype: Since a much larger clone is just one base distant, this may be a read error. V usage is TRBV10-3 and J usage is TRBJ2-4; 10 nucleotides align to TRBD1. This CDR3 is 16 amino acids long. Trimming cost V 0 bases and J 8 bases; bases outside gene matches: 7. CDR1 ENHRY and CDR2 SYGVKD come from the germline V gene. Here the CDR3 DNA reads TGTGCCATCAGTGAGTCGAAGACAGGGGGCTTTGACATTCAGTACTTC. Its translation: CAISESKTGGFDIQYF.

Comments on this clonotype: This sequence may be a read error, since a much larger clone differs from it by one base. This likely comes from a read error, as the CDR3 has no conserved phenylalanine or tryptophan at its end. The V call is TRBV11-2, the J call TRBJ1-2; D call uncertain. V lost 1 base and J lost 4, with 4 bases in between. Per germline, CDR1 SGHAT and CDR2 FQNNGV. The CDR3 length is 12 residues. CDR3 coding DNA: TGTGCCAGCAGCTTAGTCTCCTATGGCTACACCTCC. It codes for CASSLVSYGYTS.

Notes on this clonotype: A clone one base away is much larger, so this may be a read error. The V and J genes are TRBV20-1 and TRBJ2-2; 10 bases line up with TRBD2. J was trimmed by 3 bases and V by 2 bases; bases with no gene match: 9. CDR1 is DFQATT, CDR2 SNEGSKA, per germline (reference sequence). The CDR3 sequence is 17 residues long. CDR3 residues: CSARYSLAGVDTGELFF. As DNA, the CDR3 is TGCAGTGCTAGATACTCGCTAGCGGGAGTTGACACCGGGGAGCTGTTTTTT.

V gene TRBV29-1 combines with J gene TRBJ1-1; D is unresolved. The V and J ends lost 2 bases and 7 bases respectively, with 11 bases between them. Germline loops: CDR1 SQVTM, CDR2 ANQGSEA. The length of the CDR3 is 12 residues. The CDR3 loop reads CSVERWEYEAFF. CDR3 in DNA: TGCAGCGTTGAAAGGTGGGAGTATGAAGCTTTCTTT. The full variable domain, with the rest looked up from reference TRBV29-1 and TRBJ1-1, is SAVISQKPSRDICQRGTSLTIQCQVDSQVTMMFWYRQQPGQSLTLIATANQGSEATYESGFVIDKFPISRPNLTFSTLTVSNMSPEDSSIYLCSVERWEYEAFFGQGTRLTVV.

Comments on this clonotype: One junction end disagrees with the germline gene, perhaps due to a read error. This chain connects TRBV11-1 to TRBJ2-4; 13 bases are a match to TRBD2. Germline-derived CDR1 and CDR2 are SGHAT and FQDESV (reference sequence). This CDR3 is 19 amino acids long. The CDR3 sequence: CASSRSPGLAGLAKNIQHF. CDR3 sequence (DNA): TGTGCCAGCAGCCGCTCCCCGGGACTAGCGGGACTAGCCAAAAACATTCAGCACTTC.

In DNA, the CDR3 is TGCAGTGCTACGAAGCAAGCCGATACGCAGTATTTT. Protein sequence: CSATKQADTQYF. The chain employs TRBV20-1 and TRBJ2-3, with unresolved D. This CDR3 is built from 12 residues. Germline assignment: CDR1 DFQATT and CDR2 SNEGSKA (reference sequence). The V gene lost 4 bases and the J gene lost 6 bases, with 11 bases spanning the gap.

In the case of this clonotype: This clone may be a read error of a much larger clone one base away. The gene calls are TRBV20-1 and TRBJ1-1; D gene uncertain. There are 13 residues in the CDR3. Trimming took off 2 bases at V and 4 bases at J, with 11 bases between the two ends. Germline loops: CDR1 DFQATT, CDR2 SNEGSKA (reference sequence). This CDR3 reads CSARPVTSTEAFF. The CDR3, as DNA: TGCAGTGCTAGACCAGTCACGAGCACTGAAGCTTTCTTT.

The chain combines TRBV11-3 with TRBJ2-2, with D tentatively TRBD2 (6 bases). Trimming shortened V by 8 bases and J by 6 bases, and 10 bases separated the two germline ends. This CDR3 spans 12 amino acids. Germline-derived CDR1 and CDR2 are SGHNT and YENEEA. CDR3 protein: CASGDFSGELFF. The DNA for the CDR3 is TGTGCCAGCGGGGACTTCTCCGGGGAGCTGTTTTTT.

Notes on this clonotype: This clone may be a read error of a much larger clone one base away. The chain carries TRBV5-6 and TRBJ2-3, with D unresolved. The CDR3 has 15 residues. V was trimmed by 5 bases and J by 0 bases, leaving 13 bases between them. Germline V gene lookup returns CDR1 SGHDT and CDR2 YYEEEE. CDR3 amino acids: CASRGTKFSTDTQYF. The CDR3 region has the DNA TGTGCCAGCAGAGGCACTAAATTTAGCACAGATACGCAGTATTTT.

This rearrangement joins TRBV6-5 to TRBJ1-2, with unresolved D. The CDR3 covers 13 residues. V lost 6 bases and J 7 bases, leaving 15 bases between the germline ends. The germline CDR1 and CDR2 sequences are MNHEY and SVGAGI. CDR3 DNA: TGTGCCAGCAGCTCCTCTTACAAGGGTGGCTACACCTTC. Translation: CASSSSYKGGYTF.

As to this clonotype: An end of the junction does not agree with germline; a read error may underlie this. This chain links TRBV11-2 with TRBJ1-1, with D unresolved. This CDR3 spans 14 amino acids. The V gene's germline CDR1 is SGHAT and CDR2 FQNNGV. CDR3 nucleotide sequence: TGTGCCAGCAGCCTAAAAGGAGAGGCCACTGAGGCTTTCTTT. Residues: CASSLKGEATEAFF.

A remark on this clonotype: A read error may account for a junction end that differs from germline. The genes are TRBV11-2 and TRBJ1-1; D remains unclear. The CDR3 is 12 residues long. Germline values: CDR1 SGHAT, CDR2 FQNNGV. The CDR3, as DNA: TGTGCCGGCAGCCTAGTGAAAAGCGAAGCTTTCTTT. Amino acids: CAGSLVKSEAFF.

Note on this clonotype: Sequence at one end of the junction differs from germline and may be a read error. The rearrangement joins TRBV28 to TRBJ2-1; D call uncertain. This CDR3 has 15 amino acids. Germline assignment: CDR1 MDHEN and CDR2 SYDVKM. The CDR3 DNA reads TGTACCAGCCCCCCCAGGCGAGGAGCCTACAATGAGCAGTTCTTC. This sequence encodes CTSPPRRGAYNEQFF. Looking up the rest from reference TRBV28 and TRBJ2-1 gives the full variable domain: DVKVTQSSRYLVKRTGEKVFLECVQDMDHENMFWYRQDPGLGLRLIYFSYDVKMKEKGDIPEGYSVSREKKERFSLILESASTNQTSMYLCTSPPRRGAYNEQFFGPGTRLTVL.